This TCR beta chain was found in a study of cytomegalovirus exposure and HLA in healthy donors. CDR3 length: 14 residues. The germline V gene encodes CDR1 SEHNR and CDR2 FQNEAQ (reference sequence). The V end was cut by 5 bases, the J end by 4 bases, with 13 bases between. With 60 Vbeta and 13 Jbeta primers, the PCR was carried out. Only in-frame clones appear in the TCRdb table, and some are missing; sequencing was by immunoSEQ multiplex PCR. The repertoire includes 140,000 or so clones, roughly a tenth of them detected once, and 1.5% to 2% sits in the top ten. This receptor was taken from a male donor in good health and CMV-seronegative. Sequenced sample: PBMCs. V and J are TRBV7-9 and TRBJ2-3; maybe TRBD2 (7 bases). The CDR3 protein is CASSRRGTSDTQYF. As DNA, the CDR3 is TGTGCCAGCAGCCGGCGGGGGACATCAGATACGCAGTATTTT.